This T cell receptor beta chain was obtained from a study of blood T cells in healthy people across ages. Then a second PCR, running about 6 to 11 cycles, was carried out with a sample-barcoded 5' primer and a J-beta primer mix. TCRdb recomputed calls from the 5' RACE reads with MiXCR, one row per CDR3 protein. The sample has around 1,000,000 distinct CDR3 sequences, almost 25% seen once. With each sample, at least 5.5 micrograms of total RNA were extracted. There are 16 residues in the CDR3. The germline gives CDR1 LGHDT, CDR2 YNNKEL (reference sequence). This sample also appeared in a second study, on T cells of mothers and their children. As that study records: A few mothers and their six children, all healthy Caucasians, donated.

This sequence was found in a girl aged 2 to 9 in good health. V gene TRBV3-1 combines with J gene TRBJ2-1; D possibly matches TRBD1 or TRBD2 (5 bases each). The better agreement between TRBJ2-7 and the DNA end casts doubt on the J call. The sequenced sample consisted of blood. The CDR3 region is CASSQGDVGGIYEQYF. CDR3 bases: TGTGCCAGCAGCCAAGGCGATGTTGGGGGAATCTACGAGCAGTACTTC.